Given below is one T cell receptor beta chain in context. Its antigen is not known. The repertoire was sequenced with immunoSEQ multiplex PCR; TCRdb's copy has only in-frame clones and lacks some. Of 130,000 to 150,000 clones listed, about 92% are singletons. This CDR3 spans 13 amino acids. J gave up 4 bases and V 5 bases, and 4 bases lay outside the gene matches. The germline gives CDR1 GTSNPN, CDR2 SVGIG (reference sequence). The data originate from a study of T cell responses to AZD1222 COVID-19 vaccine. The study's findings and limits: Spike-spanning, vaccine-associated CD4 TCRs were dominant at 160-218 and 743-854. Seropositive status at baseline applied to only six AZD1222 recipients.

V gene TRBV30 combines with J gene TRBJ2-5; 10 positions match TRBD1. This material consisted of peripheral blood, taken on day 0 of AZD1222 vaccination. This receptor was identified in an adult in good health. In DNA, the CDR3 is TGTGCCTGGGGGGACAGGGGAGGAGAGACCCAGTACTTC. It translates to CAWGDRGGETQYF.